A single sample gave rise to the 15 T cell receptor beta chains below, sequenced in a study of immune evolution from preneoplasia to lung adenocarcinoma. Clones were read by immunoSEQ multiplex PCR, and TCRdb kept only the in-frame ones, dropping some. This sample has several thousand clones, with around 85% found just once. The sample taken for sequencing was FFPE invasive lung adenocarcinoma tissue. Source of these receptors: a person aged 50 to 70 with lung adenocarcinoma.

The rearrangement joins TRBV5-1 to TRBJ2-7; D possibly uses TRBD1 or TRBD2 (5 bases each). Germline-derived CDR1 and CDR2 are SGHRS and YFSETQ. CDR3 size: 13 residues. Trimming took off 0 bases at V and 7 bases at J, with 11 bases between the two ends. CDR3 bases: TGCGCCAGCAGCTTGGGGGGGACGTGGGAGCAGTACTTC. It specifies CASSLGGTWEQYF.

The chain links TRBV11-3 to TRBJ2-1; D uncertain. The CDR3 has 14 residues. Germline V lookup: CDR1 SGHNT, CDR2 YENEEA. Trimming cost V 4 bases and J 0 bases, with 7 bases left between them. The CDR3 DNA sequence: TGTGCCAGCAGCTCCCGAGGCTCCTACAATGAGCAGTTCTTC. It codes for CASSSRGSYNEQFF.

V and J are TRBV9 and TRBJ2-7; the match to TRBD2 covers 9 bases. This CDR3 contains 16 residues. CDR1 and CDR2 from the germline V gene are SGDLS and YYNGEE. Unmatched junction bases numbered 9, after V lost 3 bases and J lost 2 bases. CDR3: CASSAARTSEPYEQYF. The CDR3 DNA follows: TGTGCCAGCAGCGCGGCCAGGACTAGCGAACCCTACGAGCAGTACTTC.

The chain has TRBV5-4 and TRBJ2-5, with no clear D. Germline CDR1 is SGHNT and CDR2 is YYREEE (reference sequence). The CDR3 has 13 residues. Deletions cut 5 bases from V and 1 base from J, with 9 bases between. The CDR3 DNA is TGTGCCAGCAGTAAAGGTTTCCAAGAGACCCAGTACTTC. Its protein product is CASSKGFQETQYF.

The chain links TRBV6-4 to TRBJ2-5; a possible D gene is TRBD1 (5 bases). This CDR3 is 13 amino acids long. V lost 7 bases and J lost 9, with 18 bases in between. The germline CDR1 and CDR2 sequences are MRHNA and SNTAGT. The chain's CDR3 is CASKSQGSLAQYF. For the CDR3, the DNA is TGTGCCAGCAAGTCCCAGGGTAGTTTGGCCCAGTACTTC.

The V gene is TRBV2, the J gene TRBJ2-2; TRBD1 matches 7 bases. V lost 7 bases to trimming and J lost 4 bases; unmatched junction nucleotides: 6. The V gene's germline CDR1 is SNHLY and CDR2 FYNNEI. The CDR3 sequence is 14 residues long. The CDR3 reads CASNNRGATGELFF. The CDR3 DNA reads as TGTGCCAGCAATAACAGGGGTGCCACCGGGGAGCTGTTTTTT. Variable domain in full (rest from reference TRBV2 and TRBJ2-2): EPEVTQTPSHQVTQMGQEVILRCVPISNHLYFYWYRQILGQKVEFLVSFYNNEISEKSEIFDDQFSVERPDGSNFTLKIRSTKLEDSAMYFCASNNRGATGELFFGEGSRLTVL.

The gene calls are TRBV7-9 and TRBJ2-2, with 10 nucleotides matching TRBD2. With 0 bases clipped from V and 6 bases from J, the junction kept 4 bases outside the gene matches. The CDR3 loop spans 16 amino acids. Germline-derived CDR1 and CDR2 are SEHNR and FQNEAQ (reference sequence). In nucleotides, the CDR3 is TGTGCCAGCAGCTTAGCGATAGCGGGAGGTTCCGGGGAGCTGTTTTTT. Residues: CASSLAIAGGSGELFF.

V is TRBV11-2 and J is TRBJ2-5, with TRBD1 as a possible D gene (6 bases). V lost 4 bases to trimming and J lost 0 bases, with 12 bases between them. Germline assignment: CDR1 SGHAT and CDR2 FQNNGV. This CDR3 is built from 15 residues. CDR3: CASSSATGNQETQYF. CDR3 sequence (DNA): TGTGCCAGCAGCTCTGCTACAGGGAACCAAGAGACCCAGTACTTC.

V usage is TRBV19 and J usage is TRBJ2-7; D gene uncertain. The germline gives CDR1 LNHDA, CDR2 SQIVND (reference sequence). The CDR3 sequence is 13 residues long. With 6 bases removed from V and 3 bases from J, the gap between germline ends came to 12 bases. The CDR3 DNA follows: TGTGCCAGTAGATCGGACGGAAACTACGAGCAGTACTTC. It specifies CASRSDGNYEQYF.

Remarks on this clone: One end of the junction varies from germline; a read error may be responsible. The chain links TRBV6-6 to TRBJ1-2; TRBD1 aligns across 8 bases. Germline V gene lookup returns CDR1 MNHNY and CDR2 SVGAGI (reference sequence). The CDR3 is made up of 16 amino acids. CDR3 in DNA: TGTGCCAGCAGTTACTCGAGTCTGACAGGGGACTACGGCTACACCTTC. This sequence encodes CASSYSSLTGDYGYTF.

The CDR3: CASSVYGTGDYGYTF. In nucleotides, the CDR3 is TGTGCCAGCAGCGTATACGGGACAGGGGACTATGGCTACACCTTC. The chain uses TRBV9 and TRBJ1-2, with 10 bases identical to TRBD1. The CDR3 sequence is 15 residues long. V was pared by 1 base and J by 3 bases, with 3 bases of the junction left unmatched. From germline, CDR1 is SGDLS and CDR2 YYNGEE.

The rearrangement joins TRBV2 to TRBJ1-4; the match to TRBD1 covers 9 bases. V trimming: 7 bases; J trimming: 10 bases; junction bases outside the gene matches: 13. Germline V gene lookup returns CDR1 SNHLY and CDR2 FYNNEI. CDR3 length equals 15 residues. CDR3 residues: CASNPPGQGRGKLFF. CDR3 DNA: TGTGCCAGCAATCCCCCCGGACAGGGGAGAGGAAAACTGTTTTTT. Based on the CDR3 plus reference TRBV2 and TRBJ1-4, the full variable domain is EPEVTQTPSHQVTQMGQEVILRCVPISNHLYFYWYRQILGQKVEFLVSFYNNEISEKSEIFDDQFSVERPDGSNFTLKIRSTKLEDSAMYFCASNPPGQGRGKLFFGSGTQLSVL.

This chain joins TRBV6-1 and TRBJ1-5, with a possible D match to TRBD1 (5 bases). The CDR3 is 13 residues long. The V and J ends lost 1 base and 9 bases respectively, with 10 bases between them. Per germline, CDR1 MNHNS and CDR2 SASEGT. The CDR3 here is CASSEVVGGPQHF. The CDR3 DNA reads TGTGCCAGCAGTGAAGTGGTGGGGGGGCCCCAGCATTTT.

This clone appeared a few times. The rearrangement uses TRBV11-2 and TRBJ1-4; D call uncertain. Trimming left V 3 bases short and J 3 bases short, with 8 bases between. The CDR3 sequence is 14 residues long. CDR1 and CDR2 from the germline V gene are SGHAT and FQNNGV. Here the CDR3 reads CASSFQRANEKLFF. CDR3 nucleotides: TGTGCCAGCAGCTTCCAGAGGGCTAATGAAAAACTGTTTTTT. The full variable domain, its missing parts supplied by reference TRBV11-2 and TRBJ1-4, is EAGVAQSPRYKIIEKRQSVAFWCNPISGHATLYWYQQILGQGPKLLIQFQNNGVVDDSQLPKDRFSAERLKGVDSTLKIQPAKLEDSAVYLCASSFQRANEKLFFGSGTQLSVL.

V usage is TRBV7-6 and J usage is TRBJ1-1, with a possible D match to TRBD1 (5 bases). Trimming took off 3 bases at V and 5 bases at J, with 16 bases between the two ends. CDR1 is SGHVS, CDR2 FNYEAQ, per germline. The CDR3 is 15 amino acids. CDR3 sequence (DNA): TGTGCCAGCAGCTTGGGGGGAGGGGCCGGGACTGAAGCTTTCTTT. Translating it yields CASSLGGGAGTEAFF.